Sequencing of this T cell receptor (beta chain) was carried out in a study of T cell changes during pregnancy in multiple sclerosis. The repertoire was sequenced with immunoSEQ multiplex PCR; TCRdb's copy has only in-frame clones and lacks some. The sample has some 60,000 clones, about 92% seen once. This CDR3 region has 15 residues. CDR1 and CDR2 (germline): LNHDA, SQIVND (reference sequence). Trimming took 6 bases from V and 4 from J; bases not matched to a gene: 10. The TCR sequence derives from a female donor in good health, enrolled as a control in a pregnancy study. This chain connects TRBV19 to TRBJ1-1; 8 bases are a match to TRBD1. The specimen comprised peripheral blood, sampled in the first trimester of pregnancy. DNA of the CDR3: TGTGCCAGTAGGGTTGCAGGGGGCAGGGGCACTGAAGCTTTCTTT. Its translation is CASRVAGGRGTEAFF.